The TCR beta chain described here comes from a study of blood T cell repertoires in COVID-19. CDR1 SGHTA and CDR2 FQGNSA come from the germline V gene. The CDR3 consists of 16 residues. V was clipped by 3 bases and J by 4 bases, with 15 bases between them. Using immunoSEQ multiplex PCR, the repertoire was profiled, and TCRdb retains in-frame clones only, with some absent. The profile covers under 200,000 clones, with under 85% appearing a single time and over 7.5% taken by the ten largest. The sequence derives from a woman aged 80 or over with acute or convalescent COVID-19. The material sequenced was peripheral blood. The chain combines TRBV7-2 with TRBJ2-2; D is perhaps TRBD1 (6 bases). CDR3 bases: TGTGCCAGCAGCTTCTTCAGGGGCACAGCCACCGGGGAGCTGTTTTTT. It translates to CASSFFRGTATGELFF.